Listed below are T cell receptor beta chains from one sample, sequenced in a study of human T cells and chemical hapten exposure. Each CDR3 protein gets one entry after TCRdb re-called the RACE reads with MiXCR. Of about 120,000 distinct CDR3 sequences in the sample, about 14% are singletons; the top ten hold approximately 3%. This specimen consisted of whole blood, obtained in connection with sensitization to the hapten diphenylcyclopropenone (DPC). All receptors come from a young woman with alopecia areata. Some clones in this sample may be carry-over from other donors' samples. Each CDR3 is given with its conserved first and last residue. A D gene is named only where the DNA matches it firmly. Expanded clones get a size class; other rows say once, few or many, or leave the size out.

>TRBJ1-1|TRBV27|.|TRBD1
CASSLTGRGLTEAFF
TGTGCCAGCAGTTTAACCGGCAGGGGGCTCACTGAAGCTTTCTTT
>TRBJ1-5|TRBV7-2|.|.
CASSFEGYQPQHF
TGTGCCAGCAGCTTCGAGGGTTACCAGCCCCAGCATTTT
>TRBJ1-3|TRBV10-3|.|.
CAISGQSLSGNTIYF
TGTGCCATCAGTGGGCAGTCTCTCTCTGGAAACACCATATATTTT
>TRBJ2-3|TRBV6-2/TRBV6-3|few|.
CASHHEWPDTQYF
TGTGCCAGCCACCATGAATGGCCGGATACGCAGTATTTT
>TRBJ2-1|TRBV6-1|.|.
CASNPNRAGSYNEQFF
TGTGCCAGCAATCCCAACAGGGCAGGTTCCTACAATGAGCAGTTCTTC
>TRBJ2-7|TRBV11-2|.|TRBD2
CASSSTTGGHEQYF
TGTGCCAGCAGCTCGACCACGGGGGGACACGAGCAGTACTTC
>TRBJ1-5|TRBV27|.|.
CASSLSPGQPQHF
TGTGCCAGCAGTTTATCGCCGGGTCAGCCCCAGCATTTT
>TRBJ2-5|TRBV7-8|.|.
CASSLKGLLVQETQYF
TGTGCCAGCAGCTTAAAGGGACTCCTCGTACAAGAGACCCAGTACTTC
>TRBJ1-6|TRBV4-3|.|.
CARSRIGAGNSPLHF
TGCGCCAGAAGCCGCATAGGGGCTGGGAATTCACCCCTCCACTTT
>TRBJ1-5|TRBV19|few|.
CASTAIPGGNQPQHF
TGTGCCAGTACCGCCATCCCGGGGGGCAATCAGCCCCAGCATTTT
>TRBJ2-1|TRBV2|.|.
CAGSFNEQFF
TGTGCCGGTTCATTCAATGAGCAGTTCTTC
>TRBJ1-1|TRBV18|few|.
CASSWTEGNTEAFF
TGTGCCAGCTCCTGGACAGAGGGGAACACTGAAGCTTTCTTT
>TRBJ1-1|TRBV5-1|.|TRBD1
CASSVYRGDTEAFF
TGCGCCAGCAGTGTCTACAGGGGGGACACTGAAGCTTTCTTT
>TRBJ1-1|TRBV9|.|TRBD1
CASSGDRSRAFF
TGTGCCAGCAGCGGGGACAGGTCTAGGGCTTTCTTT
>TRBJ2-1|TRBV3-1|many|TRBD1
CASTTGESYNEQFF
TGTGCCAGCACCACAGGGGAATCCTACAATGAGCAGTTCTTC
>TRBJ2-5|TRBV29-1|few|.
CSVEPSAPGTQYF
TGCAGCGTTGAACCTTCAGCGCCGGGAACCCAGTACTTC
>TRBJ2-3|TRBV7-9|few|TRBD2
CASSLGDYSTDTQYF
TGTGCCAGCAGCTTGGGGGACTATAGCACAGATACGCAGTATTTT
>TRBJ2-1|TRBV4-3|.|.
CASSQVYGVGGPYNEQFF
TGCGCCAGCAGCCAAGTTTACGGAGTCGGGGGCCCCTACAATGAGCAGTTCTTC
>TRBJ2-5|TRBV29-1|few|.
CSVDPSQETQYF
TGCAGCGTTGATCCTAGCCAAGAGACCCAGTACTTC
>TRBJ2-1|TRBV2|many|TRBD2
CASKTRGVYNEQFF
TGTGCCAGCAAGACGCGGGGGGTATACAATGAGCAGTTCTTC
>TRBJ2-6|TRBV20-1|.|TRBD2
CSARAREGPGANVLTF
TGCAGTGCTAGAGCCAGGGAGGGGCCTGGGGCCAACGTCCTGACTTTC
>TRBJ2-3|TRBV7-2|.|.
CASSRQAGTQYF
TGTGCCAGCAGCCGGCAAGCTGGTACGCAGTATTTT
>TRBJ2-1|TRBV7-2|few|.
CASSLEGASSYNEQFF
TGTGCCAGCAGCTTGGAGGGTGCAAGCTCCTACAATGAGCAGTTCTTC
>TRBJ2-1|TRBV10-3|few|.
CATHTSSYNEQFF
TGTGCCACCCACACCAGCTCCTACAATGAGCAGTTCTTC
>TRBJ1-2|TRBV5-4|.|.
CASSSRVRDYGYTF
TGTGCCAGCAGCTCCAGGGTCCGGGACTATGGCTACACCTTC
>TRBJ1-1|TRBV7-6|many|TRBD1
CASSLSWDREAFF
TGTGCCAGCAGCTTATCTTGGGACAGAGAAGCTTTCTTT
>TRBJ2-7|TRBV25-1|many|.
CASSGDGFPSYEQYF
TGTGCCAGCAGCGGAGACGGGTTCCCCTCCTACGAGCAGTACTTC
>TRBJ1-1|TRBV7-6|.|.
CASSLANKDAEAFF
TGTGCCAGCAGCTTAGCAAATAAGGACGCTGAAGCTTTCTTT
>TRBJ2-2|TRBV14|.|.
CASSQRPARAGAYTGELFF
TGTGCCAGCAGCCAACGTCCTGCCCGGGCAGGGGCTTACACCGGGGAGCTGTTTTTT
>TRBJ2-7|TRBV3-1|few|TRBD1
CASSQGTGGGEQYF
TGTGCCAGCAGCCAAGGGACAGGGGGAGGCGAGCAGTACTTC
>TRBJ1-2|TRBV27|many|TRBD1
CASSLMGTGFPYGYTF
TGTGCCAGCAGCCTTATGGGGACAGGATTCCCCTATGGCTACACCTTC
>TRBJ1-2|TRBV10-3|many|TRBD1
CAIKPDRDSDGYTF
TGTGCCATCAAGCCGGACAGGGACTCGGATGGCTACACCTTC
>TRBJ2-1|TRBV12-3/TRBV12-4|.|TRBD2
CASSSTSGGARSYNEQFF
TGTGCCAGCAGTTCAACTAGCGGGGGGGCACGTTCCTACAATGAGCAGTTCTTC
>TRBJ1-3|TRBV20-1|.|.
CSARPPGSLSGNTIYF
TGCAGTGCTAGACCACCAGGAAGCCTCTCTGGAAACACCATATATTTT
>TRBJ2-7|TRBV20-1|few|TRBD2
CSARWTSGTYEQYF
TGCAGTGCTAGGTGGACTAGCGGGACCTACGAGCAGTACTTC
>TRBJ2-7|TRBV5-1|many|.
CASSLSQDTYEQYF
TGCGCCAGCAGCTTGTCGCAGGACACCTACGAGCAGTACTTC
>TRBJ2-2|TRBV4-3|.|TRBD1
CASSQELNRGPAGELFF
TGCGCCAGCAGCCAAGAGCTTAACAGGGGGCCGGCTGGGGAGCTGTTTTTT
>TRBJ2-6|TRBV9|few|.
CASSPVSGANVLTF
TGTGCCAGCAGCCCGGTGTCTGGGGCCAACGTCCTGACTTTC
>TRBJ2-1|TRBV3-1|.|.
CASSQGGGYEQFF
TGTGCCAGCAGCCAAGGAGGGGGATATGAGCAGTTCTTC
>TRBJ2-7|TRBV14|.|.
CASSQTTRIGEQYF
TGTGCCAGCAGCCAGACCACTAGGATCGGCGAGCAGTACTTC
>TRBJ2-7|TRBV7-9|.|TRBD2
CASSGPGLALQYF
TGTGCCAGCAGCGGCCCGGGACTAGCGCTGCAGTACTTC
>TRBJ1-4|TRBV18|many|.
CASSPRIGRTNEKLFF
TGTGCCAGCTCACCAAGGATCGGCAGAACTAATGAAAAACTGTTTTTT
>TRBJ2-2|TRBV28|few|.
CASSLYAGELFF
TGTGCCAGCAGTTTATACGCCGGGGAGCTGTTTTTT
>TRBJ1-5|TRBV7-2|.|.
CASSLTPDQPQHF
TGTGCCAGCAGCTTGACCCCTGATCAGCCCCAGCATTTT
>TRBJ2-3|TRBV4-1|few|.
CASSRKGGADTQYF
TGCGCCAGCAGCCGAAAGGGCGGTGCAGATACGCAGTATTTT
>TRBJ1-4|TRBV28|few|.
CASRPTGRNEKLFF
TGTGCCAGCAGACCTACAGGGAGGAATGAAAAACTGTTTTTT
>TRBJ1-3|TRBV5-8|.|.
CASRRTASGNTIYF
TGTGCCAGCAGAAGGACAGCTTCTGGAAACACCATATATTTT
>TRBJ2-1|TRBV20-1|many|TRBD2
CSAPRGLAGSFYNEQFF
TGCAGTGCCCCTAGGGGCTTAGCGGGATCCTTCTACAATGAGCAGTTCTTC
>TRBJ2-1|TRBV11-2|.|TRBD2
CASSSSLAENYNEQFF
TGTGCCAGCAGCTCCTCACTAGCGGAAAATTACAATGAGCAGTTCTTC
>TRBJ2-2|TRBV20-1|few|.
CSARDFGLPGTGELFF
TGCAGTGCTAGAGATTTTGGCTTACCCGGTACCGGGGAGCTGTTTTTT
>TRBJ1-2|TRBV3-1|few|.
CASMAAGSNYGYTF
TGTGCCAGCATGGCAGCAGGGTCTAACTATGGCTACACCTTC
>TRBJ2-2|TRBV6-5|.|.
CASNKLNTGELFF
TGTGCCAGCAACAAACTTAACACCGGGGAGCTGTTTTTT
>TRBJ2-3|TRBV4-3|.|TRBD2
CASSQELAGSTDTQYF
TGCGCCAGCAGCCAAGAACTAGCGGGGAGCACAGATACGCAGTATTTT
>TRBJ1-5|TRBV5-5|.|.
CASSLSPDYSNQPQHF
TGTGCCAGCAGCTTGTCCCCAGACTATAGCAATCAGCCCCAGCATTTT
>TRBJ1-6|TRBV3-1|.|TRBD1
CASSPTGDDSYNSPLHF
TGTGCCAGCAGCCCTACAGGGGACGACTCCTATAATTCACCCCTCCACTTT
>TRBJ1-2|TRBV5-4|few|TRBD1
CASSYRTGRYGYTF
TGTGCCAGCAGCTATCGGACAGGTCGATATGGCTACACCTTC
>TRBJ1-2|TRBV14|few|TRBD1
CASSPLGLPRTGVEGYTF
TGTGCCAGCAGCCCTCTTGGGCTCCCAAGGACAGGGGTCGAGGGCTACACCTTC
>TRBJ1-1|TRBV6-2/TRBV6-3|.|.
CASRILGNTEAFF
TGTGCCAGCAGAATTCTGGGGAACACTGAAGCTTTCTTT
>TRBJ2-3|TRBV12-3/TRBV12-4|few|.
CASSLTQGKTDTQYF
TGTGCCAGCAGTTTAACCCAGGGGAAGACAGATACGCAGTATTTT
>TRBJ1-4|TRBV5-1|.|.
CASGAQARNEKLFF
TGCGCCAGCGGGGCCCAGGCAAGGAATGAAAAACTGTTTTTT